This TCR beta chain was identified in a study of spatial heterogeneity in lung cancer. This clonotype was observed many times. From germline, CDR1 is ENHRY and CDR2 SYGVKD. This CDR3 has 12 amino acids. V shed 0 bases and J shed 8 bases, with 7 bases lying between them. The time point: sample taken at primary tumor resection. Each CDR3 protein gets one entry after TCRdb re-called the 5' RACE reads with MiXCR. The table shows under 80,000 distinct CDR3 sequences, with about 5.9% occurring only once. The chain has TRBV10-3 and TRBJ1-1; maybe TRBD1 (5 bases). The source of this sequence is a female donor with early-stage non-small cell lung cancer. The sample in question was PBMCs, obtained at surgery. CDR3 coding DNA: TGTGCCATCAGTGAGTCTGGGACCGAAGCTTTCTTT. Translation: CAISESGTEAFF.